This TCR beta chain comes out of a study of blood T cell repertoires in COVID-19. Study-level information: Samples came from the United States, Italy and Spain, spanning acute and convalescent COVID-19.

From germline, CDR1 is SGHNT and CDR2 YYREEE (reference sequence). The length of the CDR3 is 14 residues. Trimming shortened V by 4 bases and J by 4 bases, and 14 bases separated the two germline ends. In the original processing: Counts of nucleated cells, estimated from reference gene primer amplification, were obtained. Using immunoSEQ multiplex PCR, the repertoire was profiled, and TCRdb retains in-frame clones only, with some absent. V, J and clone size are taken as reported in that table, and D and trimming were inferred from the DNA itself. The sample lists over 45,000 clones, over 80% seen once, with around 50% in the top ten.

The chain carries TRBV5-4 and TRBJ1-2; possibly TRBD1 for D (5 bases). The sample taken for sequencing was peripheral blood. This TCR derives from a man between 65 and 79 years old with acute or convalescent COVID-19. CDR3 protein: CASSRGEGTYGYTF. The CDR3 DNA follows: TGTGCCAGCAGCAGAGGGGAGGGGACCTATGGCTACACCTTC.